Below are 18 T cell receptor beta chains sequenced from a single sample in a study of radiation and T cells in renal cell carcinoma. Sequenced by immunoSEQ multiplex PCR; TCRdb stores in-frame clones only, minus some. The sample carries about 120,000 clones, 81% recorded once. Time point denoted: blood 2 weeks post-SBRT. The treatment denotes: 15 Gy SBRT to primary tumor, nephrectomy 4 weeks later. The sequences come from blood, collected from a patient whose treatment included radiotherapy and nephrectomy. The source is a woman aged 60 to 75 with renal cell carcinoma.

This chain joins TRBV19 and TRBJ1-1; a possible D gene is TRBD1 (5 bases). V was cut by 3 bases and J by 6 bases, with 17 bases left in between. The CDR3 loop spans 15 amino acids. Germline CDR1 and CDR2: LNHDA and SQIVND (reference sequence). This CDR3 reads CASSISQGNHAEAFF. The DNA for the CDR3 is TGTGCCAGTAGTATCTCGCAGGGAAACCACGCTGAAGCTTTCTTT. Full variable domain (rest looked up from reference TRBV19 and TRBJ1-1): DGGITQSPKYLFRKEGQNVTLSCEQNLNHDAMYWYRQDPGQGLRLIYYSQIVNDFQKGDIAEGYSVSREKKESFPLTVTSAQKNPTAFYLCASSISQGNHAEAFFGQGTRLTVV.

The gene calls are TRBV7-3 and TRBJ1-6; weak D call: TRBD1 (5 bases). The CDR3 consists of 13 residues. V was clipped by 3 bases and J by 11 bases, with 11 bases between them. Germline CDR1 and CDR2: SGHTA and FQGTGA. The CDR3 reads CASSLGEGTPLHF. CDR3 nucleotide sequence: TGTGCCAGCAGCTTGGGGGAAGGGACACCCCTCCACTTT.

This chain connects TRBV27 to TRBJ2-3; 7 bases align to TRBD2. CDR1 is MNHEY and CDR2 is SMNVEV in the germline V gene (reference sequence). J gave up 0 bases and V 3 bases, and 3 bases lay outside the gene matches. The CDR3 is made up of 15 amino acids. CDR3 coding DNA: TGTGCCAGCAGTTTGAGCGGGGCTAGCACAGATACGCAGTATTTT. Translated: CASSLSGASTDTQYF.

This clone has only one observation. This sequence joins TRBV7-9 and TRBJ2-3; no reliable D call. Germline V gene data show CDR1 as SEHNR and CDR2 as FQNEAQ (reference sequence). This CDR3 is built from 12 residues. The V end was cut by 4 bases, the J end by 7 bases, with 9 bases between. CDR3 protein: CASSYGTNTQYF. In DNA form, the CDR3 reads TGTGCCAGCAGCTATGGAACGAATACGCAGTATTTT.

The rearrangement joins TRBV9 to TRBJ2-1; TRBD1 matches at 10 bases. The junction had 4 bases not matched to a gene; V was cut back by 0 bases and J by 4 bases. Germline CDR1 reads SGDLS; CDR2 reads YYNGEE. The CDR3 covers 16 residues. CDR3 residues: CASSVEGQGGYNEQFF. In DNA, the CDR3 is TGTGCCAGCAGCGTAGAAGGACAGGGGGGGTACAATGAGCAGTTCTTC.

This clone was seen at least ten times. The CDR3 spells CASSDSYYGYTF. The CDR3 region has the DNA TGTGCCAGCAGTGACAGTTATTATGGCTACACCTTC. The V and J genes are TRBV2 and TRBJ1-2, with D hard to call. With 3 bases removed from V and 5 bases from J, the gap between germline ends came to 7 bases. The CDR3 contains 12 residues. Germline assignment: CDR1 SNHLY and CDR2 FYNNEI.

This chain uses TRBV10-2 with TRBJ1-2; TRBD1 matches 7 bases. The V segment lost 0 bases and the J segment 7 bases; nucleotides outside the gene matches: 11. Germline V CDR1 and CDR2: WSHSY, SAAADI. CDR3 size: 16 residues. The CDR3 DNA reads as TGCGCCAGCAGTGAGTCCCCCCCGGGACAGCGTGCTGGCTACACCTTC. The encoded protein is CASSESPPGQRAGYTF.

This rearrangement joins TRBV2 to TRBJ2-1; 9 nucleotides line up with TRBD1. This CDR3 comprises 15 residues. The germline V gene has CDR1 SNHLY and CDR2 FYNNEI. Trimming at V came to 4 bases and at J to 8 bases, leaving 9 bases not matched to a gene. For the CDR3, the DNA is TGTGCCAGCAGTGCCGGGACAGGGATCTTCTATGAGCAGTTCTTC. This codes for CASSAGTGIFYEQFF.

The CDR3 reads CSVDQTGNTEAFF. In DNA form, the CDR3 reads TGCAGCGTTGATCAGACAGGGAACACTGAAGCTTTCTTT. V usage is TRBV29-1 and J usage is TRBJ1-1; a weak D match, TRBD1 (6 bases). The CDR3 runs to 13 residues. Per germline, CDR1 SQVTM and CDR2 ANQGSEA. V lost 3 bases to trimming and J lost 1 base, with 9 bases between them.

DNA of the CDR3: TGTGCCAGCAGCCGCCAACTAAACTACGAGCAGTACTTC. It encodes CASSRQLNYEQYF. V and J are TRBV5-4 and TRBJ2-7, with unresolved D. The CDR3 length is 13 residues. Germline lookup yields CDR1 SGHNT and CDR2 YYREEE (reference sequence). The V end lost 4 bases, the J end lost 3 bases, and 11 bases lay between the germline ends.

The chain combines TRBV30 with TRBJ2-7; D tentatively reads TRBD1 or TRBD2 (5 bases each). Trimming removed 4 bases from V and 7 bases from J, with 11 bases in between. The CDR3 contains 11 residues. The germline CDR1 and CDR2 sequences are GTSNPN and SVGIG (reference sequence). The chain's CDR3 is CAWTQGVEQYF. The CDR3 coding sequence is TGTGCCTGGACCCAGGGAGTGGAGCAGTACTTC.

The rearrangement uses TRBV7-3 and TRBJ1-5; 10 bases fit TRBD1. With V trimmed by 5 bases and J by 7 bases, 14 bases remained unmatched. Germline V gene data show CDR1 as SGHTA and CDR2 as FQGTGA. CDR3 size: 17 residues. The CDR3 sequence: CASSQGGTGVAGQPQHF. As DNA, the CDR3 is TGTGCCAGCAGCCAGGGAGGGACAGGGGTAGCGGGGCAGCCCCAGCATTTT.

This sequence joins TRBV7-9 and TRBJ2-2; TRBD2 aligns across 7 bases. Germline-derived CDR1 and CDR2 are SEHNR and FQNEAQ (reference sequence). The CDR3 is 16 residues long. The V segment lost 4 bases and the J segment 0 bases; nucleotides outside the gene matches: 5. The CDR3 sequence is CASSSTGLANTGELFF. DNA for the CDR3: TGTGCCAGCAGCTCGACCGGACTAGCGAACACCGGGGAGCTGTTTTTT.

This clone was counted only a few times. The chain carries TRBV2 and TRBJ1-5; D unclear. The CDR3 is 13 amino acids. Per the germline V gene, CDR1 is SNHLY and CDR2 is FYNNEI. Trimming cost V 6 bases and J 1 base, with 7 bases left between them. The CDR3 DNA reads TGTGCCAGCAGAAAATTAAGCAATCAGCCCCAGCATTTT. Translated: CASRKLSNQPQHF.

This clone was counted once. The chain uses TRBV5-8 and TRBJ1-1; a possible D gene is TRBD1 (6 bases). Trimming pared 1 base from V and 5 bases from J, leaving 12 bases between. The CDR3 extends over 14 amino acids. Germline CDR1 is SGHTS and CDR2 is YDEGEE. This CDR3 reads CASSLNQGSTEAFF. The DNA of the CDR3 is TGTGCCAGCAGCTTGAACCAGGGGAGTACTGAAGCTTTCTTT.

This chain uses TRBV6-5 with TRBJ1-6, with D uncertain. The CDR3 totals 14 residues. The germline V and J ends were trimmed by 6 bases and 5 bases, with 11 bases remaining between them. Germline V gives CDR1 MNHEY, CDR2 SVGAGI. In nucleotides, the CDR3 is TGTGCCAGCAGGGGAAACAGAAATAATTCACCCCTCCACTTT. It specifies CASRGNRNNSPLHF.

This chain joins TRBV6-6 and TRBJ1-3; 8 bases match TRBD1. V lost 2 bases to trimming and J lost 2 bases; unmatched junction nucleotides: 5. The germline gives CDR1 MNHNY, CDR2 SVGAGI (reference sequence). This CDR3 is built from 16 residues. CDR3 protein: CASSYEKTGAGNTIYF. CDR3 nucleotides: TGTGCCAGCAGTTACGAGAAGACAGGGGCTGGAAACACCATATATTTT.

The rearrangement joins TRBV6-5 to TRBJ1-2; D not resolved. V was trimmed by 2 bases and J by 4 bases, leaving 14 bases between them. Germline V gene lookup returns CDR1 MNHEY and CDR2 SVGAGI. This CDR3 contains 15 residues. The CDR3 bases are TGTGCCAGCAGTTACGAAACCTGGTCAGGCTATGGCTACACCTTC. This encodes CASSYETWSGYGYTF.